The present T cell receptor (beta chain) was sequenced within a study of PD-1 blockade in classical Hodgkin lymphoma (dated by TCRdb to 2019 to 2021). About the study as a whole: Nivolumab dosing was 3 mg/kg intravenously every 2 weeks, continuing until either disease progression or unacceptable toxicity. The study used CyTOF and TCR beta sequencing to define a peripheral blood immune signature of response to PD-1 blockade in classical Hodgkin lymphoma.

Details on this clone: No antigen is known for it. The record has no base qualities; no much larger clone is one base away.

Study-level results and caveats: The study covered only a single clinical trial cohort, and the causes of the repertoire differences, possibly disease activity or prior therapy, were still not defined. Newly diagnosed patients were reported to have lower baseline TCR diversity than healthy donors, and relapsed/refractory patients were reported to have lower baseline TCR diversity still. CD4+ but not CD8+ TCR diversity rose significantly by C4D1 (p=0.0027 vs p=0.16), most apparent in complete responders (p=0.02). Among trial patients, those achieving complete response had baseline diversity similar to that of newly diagnosed patients, while diversity was significantly lower in partial responders and progressors. Lower diversity was seen in patients whose nivolumab began less than 1 year after ASCT, and these patients were left out of later analyses so that immune reconstitution would not confound the results.

What the time point label conveys for this sample: cycle 4 day 1 (C4D1), after less than 7 weeks of nivolumab. Relapse after autologous stem cell transplantation had occurred in all trial patients, and cohorts A, B and C were distinguished by prior brentuximab vedotin exposure. A total of roughly 60 patients with relapsed/refractory classical Hodgkin lymphoma made up the trial cohort, and each patient's best overall response was complete response, partial response or progressive disease. In the multi-cohort phase II CheckMate 205 trial, trial patients received single-agent nivolumab. Best overall response was determined by an independent review committee according to the 2007 International Working Group response criteria. Trial PBMCs were obtained immediately prior to nivolumab initiation (C1D1) and on therapy at cycle 2 day 1 and cycle 4 day 1. After peripheral blood was drawn into 8 mL Vacutainer Cell Preparation Tubes, PBMCs were isolated by centrifugation and then cryopreserved.

The Qiagen DNeasy kit was used to extract genomic DNA both from unsorted PBMCs and from the negatively selected CD4+ and CD8+ fractions. Amplification of TCR beta CDR3 regions was done by immunoSEQ multiplex PCR with primers that anneal to V and J segments. A synthetic immune receptor repertoire was used to minimize amplification bias, and remaining bias was computationally removed after sequencing. The authors processed their data as follows. Repertoire diversity was quantified as the Shannon entropy index using custom Python scripts. Unsorted, CD4+ and CD8+ repertoires were analyzed separately, except for combined analyses in which CD4+ and CD8+ sequences were merged in silico. A clone was considered expanded if an increase in frequency of at least 2-fold after treatment relative to C1D1 was found, and a pseudocount of 0.5 was applied to clones undetected at baseline. Singleton clones were defined as clones with 0 or 1 copy at C1D1, and non-singleton clones were defined as clones with 2 or more copies. Clones expanded in unsorted samples were annotated as CD4+, CD8+ or unknown by matching protein sequences in sorted samples from the same patient. Wilcoxon tests on paired samples were used to test diversity changes from C1D1 to C4D1. TCRdb took this table from immuneACCESS and kept in-frame rearrangements with V and J called. Such tables lack part of the clones; where checked against another copy, unresolved V genes explain under half of the gap, and the rest is unexplained. V, J and clone size are those of that table, while D and trimming were read from the DNA. Within this sample are some 95,000 clones, with over 75% of them counted one time only. The leading ten clones occupy approximately 2.9% of the sample.

Source: peripheral blood mononuclear cells (PBMCs), taken before the fourth cycle of nivolumab. The TCR comes from a human donor with classical Hodgkin lymphoma.

This receptor has the CDR3 CASSPLGGQSSYNEQFF. The DNA is as follows: TGTGCCAGCAGCCCTTTGGGGGGACAGTCCTCCTACAATGAGCAGTTCTTC. The sequence joins TRBV9 to TRBJ2-1, and possibly TRBD1, on 7 matching bases. The CDR3 spans 17 residues, from the cysteine through the phenylalanine. The entry retains the CDR3 DNA only, 51 bases that are in frame from base 1. CDR1 and CDR2, per the germline V gene, are SGDLS and YYNGEE. V was cut back by 4 bases and J by 0 bases, leaving a gap of 17 bases between them.